The 5 T cell receptor beta chains presented below share a single source sample, sequenced in a study of OX40 agonist ivuxolimab in advanced cancers. Clones were sequenced by immunoSEQ multiplex PCR, and TCRdb holds only the in-frame ones, with some missing. This sample has 80,000 or so clones, with around 83% found just once. This sample comprised CD4+ or CD8+ T cells sorted from blood, obtained in a trial of the OX40 agonist ivuxolimab. These receptors originate from an adult with an advanced solid tumor such as melanoma, head and neck, liver or kidney cancer.

V and J are TRBV7-3 and TRBJ2-1; 9 bases are shared with TRBD1. This CDR3 spans 16 amino acids. Germline loops: CDR1 SGHTA, CDR2 FQGTGA. Trimming took 8 bases from V and 9 from J; bases not matched to a gene: 17. In DNA, the CDR3 is TGTGCCAGCCGCGCAGGGGGGACAGGGTCCGAGGGTGAGCAGTTCTTC. It yields the protein CASRAGGTGSEGEQFF.

This chain uses TRBV30 with TRBJ1-5; D might be TRBD1 (5 bases). V gave up 8 bases and J gave up 1 base, with 18 bases separating them. CDR1 is GTSNPN and CDR2 is SVGIG in the germline V gene (reference sequence). The CDR3 is 15 amino acids. In DNA form, the CDR3 reads TGTGCCGGGGCTTGGGCCTCCGGGAGCAATCAGCCCCAGCATTTT. Its translation is CAGAWASGSNQPQHF.

The rearrangement links TRBV7-2 to TRBJ1-4; 10 bases are shared with TRBD1. Germline V gene lookup returns CDR1 SGHTA and CDR2 FQGNSA. With 5 bases clipped from V and 2 bases from J, the junction kept 5 bases outside the gene matches. The CDR3 extends over 16 amino acids. CDR3 amino acids: CASSATGGRTNEKLFF. CDR3 coding DNA: TGTGCCAGCAGCGCGACAGGGGGCCGGACTAATGAAAAACTGTTTTTT.

This clone was seen just once. The V gene is TRBV2, the J gene TRBJ2-5; a weak D match, TRBD1 (5 bases). Looked up from germline, CDR1 is SNHLY and CDR2 is FYNNEI. This CDR3 is 13 amino acids long. With 2 bases removed from V and 5 bases from J, the gap between germline ends came to 9 bases. CDR3 bases: TGTGCCAGCAGTGAAAGGGGTTTGGAGACCCAGTACTTC. Translating gives CASSERGLETQYF.

The chain recombines TRBV18 with TRBJ2-7; 14 bases agree with TRBD2. Germline trimming cut 3 bases from V and 2 bases from J; bases unmatched to any gene: 6. The germline V gene encodes CDR1 KGHSH and CDR2 LQKENI. The CDR3 covers 17 residues. The chain's CDR3 is CASSPGTSGSTPYEQYF. Here the CDR3 DNA reads TGTGCCAGCTCACCTGGGACTAGCGGGAGTACCCCCTACGAGCAGTACTTC.